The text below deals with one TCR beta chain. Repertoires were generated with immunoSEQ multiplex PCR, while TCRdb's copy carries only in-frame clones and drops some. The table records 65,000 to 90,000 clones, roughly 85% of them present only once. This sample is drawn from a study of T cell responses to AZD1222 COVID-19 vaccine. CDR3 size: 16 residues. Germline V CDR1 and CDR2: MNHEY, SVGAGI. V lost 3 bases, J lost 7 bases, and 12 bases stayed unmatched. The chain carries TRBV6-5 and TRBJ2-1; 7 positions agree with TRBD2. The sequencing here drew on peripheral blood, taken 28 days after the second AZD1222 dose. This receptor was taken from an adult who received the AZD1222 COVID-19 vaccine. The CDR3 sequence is CASSYLRLAARNEQFF. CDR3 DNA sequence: TGTGCCAGCAGTTATTTACGACTAGCCGCTAGAAATGAGCAGTTCTTC.